This T cell receptor (beta chain) was sequenced during a study of blood T cell repertoires in COVID-19. Study-wide context: Acute and convalescent COVID-19 specimens originated in the United States, Italy and Spain. T cells, B-cell-depleted T cells, or PBMCs supplied cDNA or gDNA.

Germline V gene data show CDR1 as MGHDK and CDR2 as SYGVNS. V shed 6 bases and J shed 5 bases, with 20 bases lying between them. This CDR3 comprises 16 residues. Per the study methods: Amplification with reference gene primers provided the estimates of nucleated cell counts. Sequencing used immunoSEQ multiplex PCR; TCRdb keeps in-frame clones, though not all of them. The D gene and trimming were derived from the DNA, and the V and J assignments and clone size from that table. The sample has approximately 130,000 clones; around three quarters are singletons. The receptor's source is a human donor in a cohort sampled during active COVID-19. Sequencing was performed on peripheral blood. The chain uses TRBV25-1 and TRBJ2-1; the D gene is possibly TRBD2 (7 bases). This chain's CDR3 is CASSPLRGGNHNEQFF. The CDR3 DNA reads TGTGCCAGCAGCCCCCTTCGCGGGGGCAACCACAATGAGCAGTTCTTC.